The source of this TCR beta chain is a study of T cell changes during pregnancy in multiple sclerosis (dated by TCRdb to the late 2010s). About the full investigation: The study looked at changes in the T cell repertoire across pregnancy in women with multiple sclerosis.

As for this clone: No antigen is known for it. No base qualities exist here, and no much larger clone lies one base off it.

Library preparation was by the immunoSEQ multiplex PCR assay. This immuneACCESS table, as held by TCRdb, lists in-frame sequences with V and J called but not all clones. Of the missing ones, under half trace to an unresolved V gene in checked studies; the others have no known cause. This sample gives about 38,000 clones in total; roughly 91% of them show up just once. The leading ten clones occupy approximately 6.1% of the sample. Trimming costs V 2 bases and J 8 bases, and their ends lie 9 bases apart. Including cysteine and phenylalanine, the CDR3 has 13 amino acids. Left in the record is the CDR3 DNA by itself, 39 bases read in frame from the first base. For CDR1 and CDR2, the germline V gene lists SGHAT and FQNNGV.

This TCR came from a female donor with multiple sclerosis, enrolled in a pregnancy study. Recombination linked TRBV11-2 to TRBJ1-4; matching of 5 bases hints at TRBD1 as the D gene. The sequencing here drew on CD8+ T cells from peripheral blood mononuclear cells, taken in the second trimester of pregnancy. Here is the DNA: TGTGCCAGCAGCTTACCGGGGGGAGAAAAACTGTTTTTT. Its coded protein is CASSLPGGEKLFF.